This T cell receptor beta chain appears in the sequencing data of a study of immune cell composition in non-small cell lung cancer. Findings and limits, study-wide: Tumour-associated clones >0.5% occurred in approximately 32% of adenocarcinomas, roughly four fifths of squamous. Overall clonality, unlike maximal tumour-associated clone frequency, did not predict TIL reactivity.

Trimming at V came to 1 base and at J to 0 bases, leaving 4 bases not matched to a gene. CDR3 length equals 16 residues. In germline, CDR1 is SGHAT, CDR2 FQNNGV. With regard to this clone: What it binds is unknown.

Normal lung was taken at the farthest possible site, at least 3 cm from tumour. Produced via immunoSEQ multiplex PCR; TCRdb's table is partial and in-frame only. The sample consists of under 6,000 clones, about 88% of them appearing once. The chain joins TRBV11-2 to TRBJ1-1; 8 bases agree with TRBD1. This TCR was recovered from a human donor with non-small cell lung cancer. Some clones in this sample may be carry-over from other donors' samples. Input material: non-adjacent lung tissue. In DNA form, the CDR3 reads TGTGCCAGCAGCTTAGGCGGGACAGGCCTGAACACTGAAGCTTTCTTT. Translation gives CASSLGGTGLNTEAFF. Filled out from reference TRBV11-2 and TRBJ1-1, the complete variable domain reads EAGVAQSPRYKIIEKRQSVAFWCNPISGHATLYWYQQILGQGPKLLIQFQNNGVVDDSQLPKDRFSAERLKGVDSTLKIQPAKLEDSAVYLCASSLGGTGLNTEAFFGQGTRLTVV.